What follows are 20 T cell receptor beta chains derived from one specimen sequenced in a study of post-analysis software for immune sequencing data. Study-wide results and limits: Elevated frequency relative to controls characterized four or five TRBV segments in patients, TRBV5-6, TRBV5-1 and TRBV20-1 among them.

For these receptors, no antigen is known. Built from TCR beta cDNA, the libraries had unique molecular identifiers in them. Via MiXCR, TCRdb re-called the PCR reads, giving one row per CDR3 protein. This sample has approximately 150,000 distinct CDR3 sequences, with 30% found just once. Sequenced input: blood. The receptors come from a girl aged 5-17 years with multiple sclerosis.

The table lists this clonotype with many counts. V usage is TRBV20-1 and J usage is TRBJ2-1, with TRBD2 identical over 11 bases. Losses at the gene ends were 0 bases for V and 8 bases for J; bases not matched to a gene: 9. The germline V gene encodes CDR1 DFQATT and CDR2 SNEGSKA (reference sequence). The CDR3 contains 16 residues. The CDR3: CSARDPTSGSFDEQFF. As DNA, the CDR3 is TGCAGTGCTAGAGATCCTACTAGCGGGAGTTTTGATGAGCAGTTCTTC.

This clonotype was seen many times. The chain links TRBV12-3 or TRBV12-4 to TRBJ1-2; no clear D gene. V gave up 5 bases and J gave up 5 bases, with 15 bases separating them. This CDR3 region has 14 residues. CDR3 in amino acids: CASSRNTGQYGYTF. The CDR3 coding sequence is TGTGCCAGCAGTCGAAACACCGGCCAATATGGCTACACCTTC.

In its sample, this clonotype was seen a few times. The chain joins TRBV20-1 to TRBJ1-5; TRBD1 aligns across 7 bases. The CDR3 runs to 14 residues. V shed 5 bases, J shed 3 bases, and the junction held 7 bases outside the gene matches. In germline, CDR1 is DFQATT, CDR2 SNEGSKA (reference sequence). CDR3 amino acids: CSASTGENNQPQHF. CDR3 nucleotide sequence: TGCAGTGCTTCCACAGGGGAGAACAATCAGCCCCAGCATTTT.

This clonotype was detected only a few times. V is TRBV5-1 and J is TRBJ2-1; D unresolved. The germline V and J ends were trimmed by 4 bases and 1 base, with 18 bases remaining between them. The CDR3 is 17 amino acids. Germline CDR1 and CDR2: SGHRS and YFSETQ. CDR3 coding DNA: TGCGCCAGCAGCCGCCTTCCGGGTAGTTTTTCCTACAATGAGCAGTTCTTC. Translating it yields CASSRLPGSFSYNEQFF.

This clonotype was observed many times. The J gene is TRBJ2-1, the V gene TRBV14, with 7 bases fitting TRBD2. Germline V gene lookup returns CDR1 SGHDN and CDR2 FVKESK. CDR3 size: 18 residues. V dropped 0 bases and J dropped 7; count of bases not matched to a gene: 15. CDR3 loop: CASSQDTRAGLWGNEQFF. DNA for the CDR3: TGTGCCAGCAGCCAAGATACGAGAGCGGGACTCTGGGGAAATGAGCAGTTCTTC.

This clonotype was seen at least ten times. V usage is TRBV7-9 and J usage is TRBJ2-5, with 8 bases that match TRBD1. The CDR3 loop spans 15 amino acids. The junction had 4 bases not matched to a gene; V was cut back by 0 bases and J by 4 bases. Germline CDR1 SEHNR, CDR2 FQNEAQ (reference sequence). CDR3 in DNA: TGTGCCAGCAGCTTAGCCACAGGGGGTCGAGAGACCCAGTACTTC. It translates to CASSLATGGRETQYF.

This clonotype was recorded at least ten times. In nucleotides, the CDR3 is TGCAGCGGAGAGGACCAGTTTCAAGAGACCCAGTACTTC. Translated, it gives CSGEDQFQETQYF. The V call is TRBV29-1, the J call TRBJ2-5; D ambiguous. Germline lookup yields CDR1 SQVTM and CDR2 ANQGSEA. Trimming shortened V by 7 bases and J by 2 bases, and 14 bases separated the two germline ends. The CDR3 runs to 13 residues.

The table lists this clonotype with many counts. V usage is TRBV4-2 and J usage is TRBJ1-2, with 7 bases lining up with TRBD1. The CDR3 length is 14 residues. Germline V lookup: CDR1 LGHNA, CDR2 YNFKEQ. Trimming at V came to 1 base and at J to 7 bases, leaving 6 bases not matched to a gene. The CDR3: CASSQADRAGGYTF. Here the CDR3 DNA reads TGTGCCAGCAGCCAAGCCGACAGGGCTGGTGGCTACACCTTC.

This clonotype was counted at least ten times. This chain connects TRBV11-2 to TRBJ2-5; no definite D call. Between the trimmed V and J ends, which lost 1 base and 3 bases, there was a span of 9 bases. The CDR3 consists of 14 residues. Germline V gives CDR1 SGHAT, CDR2 FQNNGV. CDR3 sequence: CASSLGRLKETQYF. For the CDR3, the DNA is TGTGCCAGCAGCTTAGGACGGTTAAAAGAGACCCAGTACTTC.

There are a few counts of this clonotype. This rearrangement joins TRBV29-1 to TRBJ1-1; the D gene is possibly TRBD1 (5 bases). There are 12 residues in the CDR3. CDR1 is SQVTM, CDR2 ANQGSEA, per germline. The V end lost 7 bases, the J end lost 5 bases, and 14 bases lay between the germline ends. The CDR3, as DNA: TGCAGCGCCCGTTTCGGGGGGACTGAAGCTTTCTTT. Protein: CSARFGGTEAFF.

Comments on this clonotype: A much larger clone lies a single base off, so this may be a read error. The gene calls are TRBV6-5 and TRBJ1-2; D gene unclear. CDR1 MNHEY and CDR2 SVGAGI come from the germline V gene. This CDR3 spans 13 amino acids. Trimming removed 5 bases from V and 10 bases from J, with 17 bases in between. The CDR3 here is CASSPTPEDDYTF. CDR3 nucleotides: TGTGCCAGCAGTCCGACCCCAGAGGATGACTACACCTTC.

This chain connects TRBV12-3 or TRBV12-4 to TRBJ2-5; D unresolved. The closer fit of TRBJ2-7 to the DNA end suggests the J call may be wrong. The CDR3 is 12 residues long. The CDR3 region has the DNA TGTGCCAGCAAATTCCTAGGGAACGAGCAGTACTTC. Translating it yields CASKFLGNEQYF.

A remark on this clonotype: This CDR3 is missing its conserved last phenylalanine or tryptophan, likely due to a read error. V usage is TRBV27 and J usage is TRBJ2-5, with a tentative D call TRBD1 (6 bases). This CDR3 comprises 14 residues. Germline CDR1 is MNHEY and CDR2 is SMNVEV (reference sequence). The ends were cut back, 2 bases at V and 4 bases at J, with 11 bases in the middle. The CDR3 loop is CASSLRVRGETQYL. The CDR3 DNA is TGTGCCAGCAGTTTACGGGTCAGGGGAGAGACCCAGTACCTC.

This chain uses TRBV5-1 with TRBJ1-2; 7 bases map to TRBD1. J was trimmed by 0 bases and V by 4 bases; bases with no gene match: 12. This CDR3 region has 17 residues. Germline V gene data show CDR1 as SGHRS and CDR2 as YFSETQ. The chain's CDR3 is CASSAVERRGSNYGYTF. The DNA for the CDR3 is TGCGCCAGCAGCGCGGTGGAACGCAGGGGGTCTAACTATGGCTACACCTTC.

Comment on this clonotype: The CDR3 end shows no conserved phenylalanine or tryptophan, and so a read error is likely. The gene calls are TRBV5-5 and TRBJ1-5; D is uncertain. Deletions cut 2 bases from V and 2 bases from J, with 11 bases between. The CDR3 has 15 residues. From germline, CDR1 is SGHKS and CDR2 YYEKEE (reference sequence). The chain's CDR3 is CASSFWGVGNQPQHL. The CDR3, as DNA: TGTGCCAGCAGCTTTTGGGGAGTGGGCAATCAGCCCCAGCATTTG.

This clonotype has ten or more counts. The chain links TRBV28 to TRBJ2-5, with D perhaps TRBD1 or TRBD2 (5 bases each). CDR3 length equals 13 residues. CDR1 and CDR2 (germline): MDHEN, SYDVKM. Trimming removed 10 bases at V and 9 bases at J, with 21 bases between. The CDR3 is CATTTGTAAAQYF. The CDR3 DNA sequence: TGTGCCACCACTACCGGGACCGCGGCAGCCCAGTACTTC.

This sequence joins TRBV6-1 and TRBJ1-4; a possible D gene is TRBD1 (6 bases). Germline V gives CDR1 MNHNS, CDR2 SASEGT. The V end was cut by 8 bases, the J end by 12 bases, with 25 bases between. The CDR3 extends over 15 amino acids. The CDR3 spells CASRRSLDSRAELFF. The CDR3 nucleotides read TGTGCCAGCCGAAGATCTTTGGACAGTCGGGCGGAACTGTTTTTT.

The V call is TRBV3-1, the J call TRBJ1-2, with D tentatively TRBD1 (5 bases). V lost 3 bases and J lost 2, with 10 bases in between. Germline CDR1 LGHDT, CDR2 YNNKEL (reference sequence). CDR3 length: 14 amino acids. The CDR3 loop is CASSQRDGNYGYTF. In nucleotides, the CDR3 is TGTGCCAGCAGCCAGAGGGACGGGAACTATGGCTACACCTTC. Based on the CDR3 plus reference TRBV3-1 and TRBJ1-2, the full variable domain is DTAVSQTPKYLVTQMGNDKSIKCEQNLGHDTMYWYKQDSKKFLKIMFSYNNKELIINETVPNRFSPKSPDKAHLNLHINSLELGDSAVYFCASSQRDGNYGYTFGSGTRLTVV.

The J gene is TRBJ1-2, the V gene TRBV5-6, with 8 bases that match TRBD1. Per germline, CDR1 SGHDT and CDR2 YYEEEE. J was trimmed by 4 bases and V by 6 bases; bases with no gene match: 5. This CDR3 spans 13 amino acids. CDR3 amino acids: CASKGTGRYGYTF. The DNA for the CDR3 is TGTGCCAGCAAAGGGACAGGACGCTATGGCTACACCTTC.

This clonotype occurred many times. J is TRBJ2-5 and V is TRBV4-1; 10 bases line up with TRBD1. Trimming removed 6 bases from V and 3 bases from J; junction bases left unmatched: 1. CDR3 size: 13 residues. The germline gives CDR1 MGHRA, CDR2 YSYEKL. CDR3 in amino acids: CASRGTGEETQYF. The CDR3, as DNA: TGCGCCAGCAGGGGGACAGGGGAAGAGACCCAGTACTTC.